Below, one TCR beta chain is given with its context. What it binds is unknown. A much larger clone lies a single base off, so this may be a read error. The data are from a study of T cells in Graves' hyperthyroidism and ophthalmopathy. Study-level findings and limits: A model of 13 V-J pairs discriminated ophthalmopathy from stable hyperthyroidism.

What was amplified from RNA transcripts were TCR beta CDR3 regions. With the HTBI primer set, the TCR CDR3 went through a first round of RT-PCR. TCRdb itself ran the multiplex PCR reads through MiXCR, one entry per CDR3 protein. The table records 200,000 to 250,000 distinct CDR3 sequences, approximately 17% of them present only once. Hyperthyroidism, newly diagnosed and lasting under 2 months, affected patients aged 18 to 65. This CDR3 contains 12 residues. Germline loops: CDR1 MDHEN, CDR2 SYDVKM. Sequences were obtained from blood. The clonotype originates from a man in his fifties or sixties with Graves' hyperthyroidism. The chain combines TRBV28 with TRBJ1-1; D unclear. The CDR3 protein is CAGSYPGFEAFF. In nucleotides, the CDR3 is TGTGCCGGCAGTTACCCGGGTTTCGAAGCTTTCTTT.